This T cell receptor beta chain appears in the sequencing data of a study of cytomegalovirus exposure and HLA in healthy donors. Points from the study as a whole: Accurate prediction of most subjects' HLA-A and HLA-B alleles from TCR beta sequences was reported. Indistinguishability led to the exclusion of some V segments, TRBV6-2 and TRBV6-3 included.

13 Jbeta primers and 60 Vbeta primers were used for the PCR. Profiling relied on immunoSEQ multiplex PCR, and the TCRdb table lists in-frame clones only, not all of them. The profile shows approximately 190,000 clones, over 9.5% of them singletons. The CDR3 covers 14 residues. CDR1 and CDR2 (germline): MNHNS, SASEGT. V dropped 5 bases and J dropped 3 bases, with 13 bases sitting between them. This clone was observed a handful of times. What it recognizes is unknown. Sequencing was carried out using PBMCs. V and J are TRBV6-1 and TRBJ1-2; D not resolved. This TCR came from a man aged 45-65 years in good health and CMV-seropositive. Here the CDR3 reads CASSPTGIDYGYTF. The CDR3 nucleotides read TGTGCCAGCAGTCCCACGGGGATAGACTATGGCTACACCTTC.